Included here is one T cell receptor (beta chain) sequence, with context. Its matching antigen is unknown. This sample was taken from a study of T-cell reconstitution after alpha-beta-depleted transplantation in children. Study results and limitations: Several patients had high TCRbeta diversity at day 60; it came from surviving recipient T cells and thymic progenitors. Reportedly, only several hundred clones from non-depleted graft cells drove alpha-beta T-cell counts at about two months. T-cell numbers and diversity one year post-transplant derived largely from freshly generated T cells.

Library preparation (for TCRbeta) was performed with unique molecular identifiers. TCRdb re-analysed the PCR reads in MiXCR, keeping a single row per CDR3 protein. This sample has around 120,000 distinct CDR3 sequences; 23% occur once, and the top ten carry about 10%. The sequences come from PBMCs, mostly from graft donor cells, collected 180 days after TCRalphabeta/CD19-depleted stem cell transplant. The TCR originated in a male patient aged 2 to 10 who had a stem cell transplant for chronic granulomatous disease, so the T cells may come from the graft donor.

The CDR3 here is CASSRDRAHEQYF. The CDR3 DNA reads TGTGCCAGCAGCCGGGACAGGGCCCACGAGCAGTACTTC. The V call is TRBV7-2, the J call TRBJ2-7; 9 bases map to TRBD1. The CDR3 is 13 amino acids. V lost 5 bases to trimming and J lost 5 bases; unmatched junction nucleotides: 4. CDR1 is SGHTA and CDR2 is FQGNSA in the germline V gene.